The 27 T cell receptor beta chains below were found in one sample sequenced in a study of shared clonotypes between healthy human individuals. The method was immunoSEQ multiplex PCR; TCRdb's version includes in-frame clones alone and lacks a portion of them. Here the sample spans hundreds of thousands of clones, roughly 97% being singletons. The sample comprised naive CD4+ T cells sorted from blood. The subset denotes: CD45RA+ positively selected. These TCRs come from a woman in her twenties or thirties in good health.

This chain uses TRBV15 with TRBJ2-7, with D possibly TRBD1 on 6 matching bases. Germline CDR1 LNHNV, CDR2 YYDKDF (reference sequence). V was clipped by 0 bases and J by 4 bases, with 13 bases between them. The CDR3 is 15 amino acids. CDR3 DNA: TGTGCCACCAGCAGAGATCAGGACAGATTGTACGAGCAGTACTTC. Encoded protein: CATSRDQDRLYEQYF.

This clone was picked up one time. This chain joins TRBV4-1 and TRBJ2-7, with D perhaps being TRBD1 or TRBD2 (5 bases each). V dropped 0 bases and J dropped 7 bases, with 22 bases sitting between them. This CDR3 comprises 17 residues. The V gene's germline CDR1 is MGHRA and CDR2 YSYEKL. Here the CDR3 DNA reads TGCGCCAGCAGCCAAGAAAGAGGGGTTAGGAGATCGGAAGAGCAGTACTTC. Translated, it gives CASSQERGVRRSEEQYF.

This clone appeared once. The chain has TRBV4-2 and TRBJ1-1; D is unclear. This CDR3 spans 15 amino acids. V lost 4 bases and J 10 bases, leaving 22 bases between the germline ends. The germline V gene has CDR1 LGHNA and CDR2 YNFKEQ. As DNA, the CDR3 is TGTGCCAGCAGCCCTGAAACGGCCACATTGTTGGGAGCTTTCTTT. It is translated as CASSPETATLLGAFF.

The V and J genes are TRBV4-1 and TRBJ1-2; TRBD1 might be the D (5 bases). The CDR3 sequence is 15 residues long. V lost 4 bases, J lost 1 base, and 13 bases lay in between. Germline V gives CDR1 MGHRA, CDR2 YSYEKL. CDR3 in amino acids: CASSPQGRLNYGYTF. The CDR3 region has the DNA TGCGCCAGCAGCCCCCAGGGACGGCTTAACTATGGCTACACCTTC.

This chain joins TRBV28 and TRBJ2-1; 11 bases are shared with TRBD2. Germline-derived CDR1 and CDR2 are MDHEN and SYDVKM. The CDR3 has 17 residues. V gave up 6 bases and J gave up 7 bases; unmatched junction bases: 14. The CDR3 DNA reads TGTGCCAGCAGCCGCCGGGCTAGCGGGAGGAAAGGGAATGAGCAGTTCTTC. Its protein product is CASSRRASGRKGNEQFF.

As concerns this clone: One end of the junction is discordant with germline, which a read error may explain. The V gene is TRBV14, the J gene TRBJ2-1; D gene ambiguous. CDR1 and CDR2 (germline): SGHDN, FVKESK. This CDR3 contains 12 residues. This chain's CDR3 is CAGSPSSYKQFF. CDR3 DNA: TGTGCCGGCAGCCCCTCGTCATACAAGCAGTTCTTC.

The gene calls are TRBV5-1 and TRBJ2-7; weak D call: TRBD2 (5 bases). Germline assignment: CDR1 SGHRS and CDR2 YFSETQ. V was shortened by 4 bases and J by 5 bases, with 16 bases between the two germline ends. The CDR3 length is 14 residues. The CDR3 bases are TGCGCCAGCAGCACCCCCGAGGGCTCGCACGAGCAGTACTTC. It codes for CASSTPEGSHEQYF.

This clone has only one observation. This chain uses TRBV5-1 with TRBJ2-2, with D tentatively TRBD2 (6 bases). V lost 2 bases to trimming and J lost 4 bases, with 21 bases between them. CDR3 length: 18 amino acids. In germline, CDR1 is SGHRS, CDR2 YFSETQ. DNA of the CDR3: TGCGCCAGCAGCTTCGTCTCGGGAGTGGGTGAGAGCACCGGGGAGCTGTTTTTT. Encoded protein: CASSFVSGVGESTGELFF.

V and J are TRBV2 and TRBJ1-2, with 10 bases identical to TRBD1. CDR3 length equals 16 residues. CDR1 is SNHLY, CDR2 FYNNEI, per germline. Unmatched junction bases numbered 12, after V lost 7 bases and J lost 4 bases. The CDR3 region is CASKWGRGDRGYGYTF. CDR3 coding DNA: TGTGCCAGCAAATGGGGTAGAGGGGACAGGGGCTATGGCTACACCTTC. The full variable domain, in which reference TRBV2 and TRBJ1-2 provide the parts outside the CDR3, is EPEVTQTPSHQVTQMGQEVILRCVPISNHLYFYWYRQILGQKVEFLVSFYNNEISEKSEIFDDQFSVERPDGSNFTLKIRSTKLEDSAMYFCASKWGRGDRGYGYTFGSGTRLTVV.

The rearrangement joins TRBV18 to TRBJ2-7; TRBD2 might be the D (5 bases). Trimming left V 0 bases short and J 4 bases short, with 13 bases between. The CDR3 extends over 15 amino acids. Germline CDR1 and CDR2: KGHSH and LQKENI. The CDR3 nucleotides read TGTGCCAGCTCACCACCGGGAGAAGGTCTTTACGAGCAGTACTTC. Amino acid sequence: CASSPPGEGLYEQYF.

CDR3 sequence reads: CSATSSYEQYF. CDR3 sequence (DNA): TGCAGTGCTACGTCTTCCTACGAGCAGTACTTC. The chain links TRBV20-1 to TRBJ2-7, with D unclear. The germline V gene has CDR1 DFQATT and CDR2 SNEGSKA (reference sequence). V was shortened by 4 bases and J by 1 base, with 5 bases between the two germline ends. This CDR3 is 11 amino acids long.

This clone was detected only a few times. The chain is built from TRBV5-4 and TRBJ2-7, with 12 bases identical to TRBD1. The trim removed 1 base at V and 4 bases at J, leaving 3 bases unmatched. The CDR3 has 15 residues. Germline V gene lookup returns CDR1 SGHNT and CDR2 YYREEE (reference sequence). CDR3 protein: CASSLRDRGRYEQYF. CDR3 bases: TGTGCCAGCAGCTTGAGGGACAGGGGGCGGTACGAGCAGTACTTC.

The chain combines TRBV28 with TRBJ1-4; TRBD1 aligns across 8 bases. The CDR3 sequence is 13 residues long. Germline V gives CDR1 MDHEN, CDR2 SYDVKM. V shed 6 bases and J 8 bases; nucleotides not matched to a gene: 5. The CDR3 bases are TGTGCCAGCAGGACAGGGGTACGGGAAAAACTGTTTTTT. It codes for CASRTGVREKLFF.

V and J are TRBV28 and TRBJ2-7; a possible D gene is TRBD1 (6 bases). Trimming removed 4 bases from V and 3 bases from J, with 13 bases in between. This CDR3 comprises 14 residues. The V gene's germline CDR1 is MDHEN and CDR2 SYDVKM. The CDR3 DNA sequence: TGTGCCAGCAGTTCTCCGACAGGAAGCTACGAGCAGTACTTC. The encoded protein is CASSSPTGSYEQYF.

Remarks on this clone: The same CDR3 arises from other DNA sequences in this sample as well. The CDR3 sequence: CASSSSGTGGYEQYF. In DNA form, the CDR3 reads TGTGCCAGCAGTTCGTCCGGGACAGGGGGTTACGAGCAGTACTTC. J is TRBJ2-7 and V is TRBV28, with 11 bases aligning to TRBD1. The germline V gene encodes CDR1 MDHEN and CDR2 SYDVKM. The CDR3 has 15 residues. V lost 4 bases to trimming and J lost 4 bases; unmatched junction nucleotides: 6.

The chain links TRBV11-2 to TRBJ1-1; perhaps TRBD1 as D (6 bases). The CDR3 spans 15 residues. Germline CDR1 reads SGHAT; CDR2 reads FQNNGV. V dropped 2 bases and J dropped 5 bases, with 15 bases sitting between them. The CDR3 DNA reads as TGTGCCAGCAGCTTACCGGGGGGGCGAAGGACTGAAGCTTTCTTT. It translates to CASSLPGGRRTEAFF.

The rearrangement joins TRBV11-2 to TRBJ2-1; D possibly corresponds to TRBD2 (5 bases). The CDR3 loop spans 12 amino acids. The germline CDR1 and CDR2 sequences are SGHAT and FQNNGV. V lost 6 bases to trimming and J lost 8 bases, with 11 bases between them. CDR3 region: CASSPARDEQFF. In nucleotides, the CDR3 is TGTGCCAGCAGTCCCGCGAGGGATGAGCAGTTCTTC.

The V call is TRBV25-1, the J call TRBJ2-3; TRBD2 agrees at 10 bases. With 5 bases clipped from V and 3 bases from J, the junction kept 5 bases outside the gene matches. Looked up from germline, CDR1 is MGHDK and CDR2 is SYGVNS. This CDR3 is built from 15 residues. CDR3 DNA sequence: TGTGCCAGCAGTTCCCTAGCGGGAGCGACAGATACGCAGTATTTT. Translating it yields CASSSLAGATDTQYF.

J is TRBJ2-1 and V is TRBV19; 7 bases line up with TRBD2. J lost 8 bases, V lost 3 bases, and 10 bases had no gene match. Germline V gene sequence: CDR1 LNHDA, CDR2 SQIVND (reference sequence). The CDR3 length is 15 residues. The CDR3 nucleotides are TGTGCCAGTAGTATGTTTGCGGGAGCAAAGGATGAGCAGTTCTTC. It translates to CASSMFAGAKDEQFF.

The chain has TRBV2 and TRBJ1-1, with D unresolved. CDR3 length equals 12 residues. Trimming stripped 5 bases from V and 7 bases from J, with 11 bases between. Germline V lookup: CDR1 SNHLY, CDR2 FYNNEI. CDR3 region: CASSLLAVEAFF. In nucleotides, the CDR3 is TGTGCCAGCAGTCTCCTCGCGGTTGAAGCTTTCTTT.

Note on this clone: The same CDR3 can be traced to other DNA sequences in this sample. This CDR3 reads CASSSGGSSYNEQFF. The CDR3 DNA reads TGTGCCAGCAGTTCCGGCGGGAGTAGTTATAATGAGCAGTTCTTC. The genes are TRBV28 and TRBJ2-1; TRBD2 matches at 7 bases. The V gene end was trimmed by 4 bases and the J gene end by 7 bases; junction bases not matched to a gene: 10. CDR1 MDHEN and CDR2 SYDVKM come from the germline V gene. CDR3 length equals 15 residues.

This sequence joins TRBV27 and TRBJ2-1; 10 bases line up with TRBD2. Losses at the gene ends were 7 bases for V and 0 bases for J; bases not matched to a gene: 12. The CDR3 is made up of 18 amino acids. Germline lookup yields CDR1 MNHEY and CDR2 SMNVEV (reference sequence). Here the CDR3 reads CASNPGTSAQNSYNEQFF. The CDR3 coding sequence is TGTGCCAGCAATCCCGGGACTAGCGCACAAAACTCCTACAATGAGCAGTTCTTC.

The chain uses TRBV28 and TRBJ2-5; the match to TRBD2 covers 9 bases. TRBJ2-7 matches the DNA end more closely, so the J call is doubtful. This CDR3 is built from 17 residues. Per germline, CDR1 MDHEN and CDR2 SYDVKM. This CDR3 is CASSLRLIAGVPSEQYF. The CDR3, as DNA: TGTGCCAGCAGCCTTAGGTTGATAGCGGGAGTACCGAGCGAGCAGTACTTC.

This rearrangement joins TRBV5-1 to TRBJ1-5; a weak D match, TRBD1 (5 bases). The length of the CDR3 is 17 residues. Germline CDR1 and CDR2: SGHRS and YFSETQ. Trimming took 2 bases from V and 1 from J, leaving 16 bases between them. The CDR3 region is CASSFSPLRGSNQPQHF. The CDR3 coding sequence is TGCGCCAGCAGCTTTTCACCCCTTAGGGGAAGCAATCAGCCCCAGCATTTT. The variable domain in full, completed from reference TRBV5-1 and TRBJ1-5, reads KAGVTQTPRYLIKTRGQQVTLSCSPISGHRSVSWYQQTPGQGLQFLFEYFSETQRNKGNFPGRFSGRQFSNSRSEMNVSTLELGDSALYLCASSFSPLRGSNQPQHFGDGTRLSIL.

As DNA, the CDR3 is TGCGCCAGCAGCCACCCTGACAGGAGCTATGGCTACACCTTC. Translated: CASSHPDRSYGYTF. V usage is TRBV4-1 and J usage is TRBJ1-2; perhaps TRBD1 as D (6 bases). The CDR3 length is 14 residues. V gave up 3 bases and J gave up 4 bases, with 12 bases separating them. Germline loops: CDR1 MGHRA, CDR2 YSYEKL.

V usage is TRBV5-1 and J usage is TRBJ2-3, with D possibly being TRBD2 (6 bases). The V and J ends lost 3 bases and 0 bases respectively, with 8 bases between them. This CDR3 comprises 14 residues. Per the germline V gene, CDR1 is SGHRS and CDR2 is YFSETQ. CDR3 DNA sequence: TGCGCCAGCAGCTCGGGAGACAGCACAGATACGCAGTATTTT. The encoded protein is CASSSGDSTDTQYF.

The gene calls are TRBV11-1 and TRBJ2-7, with TRBD2 matching over 13 bases. The CDR3 covers 15 residues. Germline CDR1 and CDR2: SGHAT and FQDESV (reference sequence). Losses at the gene ends were 5 bases for V and 3 bases for J; bases not matched to a gene: 4. CDR3 protein: CASSMGLAGIYEQYF. CDR3 DNA sequence: TGTGCCAGCAGCATGGGACTAGCGGGAATCTACGAGCAGTACTTC.